These 25 T cell receptor beta chains were all obtained from the same sample, sequenced in a study of T cell responses to AZD1222 COVID-19 vaccine. The assay was immunoSEQ multiplex PCR, and TCRdb's table has in-frame clones only and misses some. The sample has about 29,000 clones; nearly 95% are singletons. Specimen: peripheral blood, collected on day 0 of AZD1222 vaccination. The origin of the receptors is an adult in good health.

The chain is built from TRBV5-1 and TRBJ2-1; TRBD2 matches at 8 bases. Germline V gene sequence: CDR1 SGHRS, CDR2 YFSETQ. The CDR3 has 19 amino acids. The ends lost 4 bases at V and 0 bases at J; junction bases unmatched: 15. In DNA form, the CDR3 reads TGCGCCAGCAGCCGGGGGCCCAGCGGGGGTACTAGCTCCTACAATGAGCAGTTCTTC. Encoded protein: CASSRGPSGGTSSYNEQFF.

V usage is TRBV6-5 and J usage is TRBJ2-7, with 8 bases that match TRBD1. The germline V gene has CDR1 MNHEY and CDR2 SVGAGI. The CDR3 is 15 amino acids. J lost 2 bases, V lost 4 bases, and 7 bases had no gene match. CDR3 sequence: CASSSRDRSPYEQYF. Here the CDR3 DNA reads TGTGCCAGCAGTTCACGGGACAGGTCACCCTACGAGCAGTACTTC.

The chain recombines TRBV7-6 with TRBJ1-5; D possibly corresponds to TRBD1 (6 bases). The germline V and J ends were trimmed by 5 bases and 1 base, with 12 bases remaining between them. The CDR3 runs 15 residues. Germline V gives CDR1 SGHVS, CDR2 FNYEAQ. The CDR3, as DNA: TGTGCCAGCAGCCCTGTAGGGGGGAGCAATCAGCCCCAGCATTTT. It yields the protein CASSPVGGSNQPQHF.

The chain combines TRBV10-1 with TRBJ1-1; D is uncertain. Per germline, CDR1 WNHNN and CDR2 SYGVQD (reference sequence). This CDR3 contains 13 residues. V lost 2 bases, J lost 3 bases, and 7 bases lay in between. The CDR3 sequence is CASSEEGYTEAFF. The CDR3 DNA reads as TGCGCCAGCAGTGAGGAGGGCTACACTGAAGCTTTCTTT.

The chain has TRBV5-1 and TRBJ2-2; D unresolved. The CDR3 loop spans 15 amino acids. CDR1 and CDR2 from the germline V gene are SGHRS and YFSETQ. The V end was cut by 2 bases, the J end by 2 bases, with 10 bases between. CDR3 nucleotides: TGCGCCAGCAGCTTAGGGTGGGATAACACCGGGGAGCTGTTTTTT. It specifies CASSLGWDNTGELFF.

V is TRBV15 and J is TRBJ2-5; 7 bases map to TRBD1. J was trimmed by 2 bases and V by 1 base; bases with no gene match: 16. This CDR3 comprises 19 residues. Germline CDR1 is LNHNV and CDR2 is YYDKDF (reference sequence). The CDR3 sequence is CATSRGPGQALNAQETQYF. The CDR3 DNA is TGTGCCACCAGCAGAGGGCCCGGACAGGCGCTGAACGCTCAAGAGACCCAGTACTTC.

This chain links TRBV5-4 with TRBJ2-5; the D gene is possibly TRBD1 (5 bases). From germline, CDR1 is SGHNT and CDR2 YYREEE (reference sequence). Trimming took off 1 base at V and 5 bases at J, with 18 bases between the two ends. The CDR3 covers 16 residues. CDR3: CASSLLSGRVGETQYF. CDR3 nucleotides: TGTGCCAGCAGCTTGCTCTCGGGCAGGGTCGGTGAGACCCAGTACTTC.

The chain uses TRBV2 and TRBJ1-5; a possible D gene is TRBD1 (6 bases). Germline values: CDR1 SNHLY, CDR2 FYNNEI. V dropped 6 bases and J dropped 3 bases, with 12 bases sitting between them. The CDR3 has 14 residues. DNA of the CDR3: TGTGCCAGCAGCCAGGGGAGCAACAATCAGCCCCAGCATTTT. This gives the protein CASSQGSNNQPQHF. Full variable domain (missing parts from reference TRBV2 and TRBJ1-5): EPEVTQTPSHQVTQMGQEVILRCVPISNHLYFYWYRQILGQKVEFLVSFYNNEISEKSEIFDDQFSVERPDGSNFTLKIRSTKLEDSAMYFCASSQGSNNQPQHFGDGTRLSIL.

This sequence joins TRBV6-5 and TRBJ1-4, with D possibly matching TRBD1 (6 bases). The CDR3 spans 14 residues. Germline CDR1 and CDR2: MNHEY and SVGAGI. Trimming shortened V by 6 bases and J by 7 bases, and 15 bases separated the two germline ends. CDR3 sequence reads: CASRSRDKGEKLFF. The CDR3 DNA is TGTGCCAGCAGGAGCCGGGACAAGGGTGAAAAACTGTTTTTT.

CDR3 in amino acids: CASSQDMRGVSGYTF. In DNA form, the CDR3 reads TGTGCCAGCAGCCAAGATATGCGAGGGGTGAGTGGCTACACCTTC. The V and J genes are TRBV3-1 (or the pseudogene TRBV3-2) and TRBJ1-2, with a possible D match to TRBD1 (5 bases). Per germline, CDR1 LGHDT and CDR2 YNNKEL (reference sequence). The V and J ends lost 0 bases and 7 bases respectively, with 15 bases between them. This CDR3 contains 15 residues.

The chain recombines TRBV6-5 with TRBJ2-4, with D hard to call. V gave up 2 bases and J gave up 0 bases, with 8 bases separating them. Germline CDR1 and CDR2: MNHEY and SVGAGI. The CDR3 has 15 residues. CDR3 amino acids: CASSYRREAKNIQYF. CDR3 coding DNA: TGTGCCAGCAGTTACAGGAGAGAAGCCAAAAACATTCAGTACTTC.

The rearrangement uses TRBV19 and TRBJ2-1; D assignment may be TRBD1 or TRBD2 (6 bases each). The V gene's germline CDR1 is LNHDA and CDR2 SQIVND (reference sequence). The CDR3 is made up of 13 amino acids. Here the CDR3 DNA reads TGTGCTTCGGGGGCGGATTCCTACAATGAGCAGTTCTTC. This encodes CASGADSYNEQFF.

The rearrangement uses TRBV11-3 and TRBJ2-1; 7 bases line up with TRBD2. With 9 bases clipped from V and 6 bases from J, the junction kept 14 bases outside the gene matches. Germline V gene lookup returns CDR1 SGHNT and CDR2 YENEEA. The CDR3 consists of 15 residues. Written as DNA, the CDR3 is TGTGCCAGACGAGCAGGGAGGGCCGGGTGCAATGAGCAGTTCTTC. Translated: CARRAGRAGCNEQFF.

The genes are TRBV7-2 and TRBJ2-1; the D gene is possibly TRBD1 (6 bases). The CDR3 length is 15 residues. Deletions cut 2 bases from V and 3 bases from J, with 11 bases between. Germline CDR1 and CDR2: SGHTA and FQGNSA. The CDR3 loop reads CASSLRWDIYNEQFF. CDR3 nucleotides: TGTGCCAGCAGCTTACGATGGGACATCTACAATGAGCAGTTCTTC.

The chain carries TRBV11-1 and TRBJ2-7, with a weak D call TRBD2 (5 bases). The CDR3 contains 13 residues. V gave up 4 bases and J gave up 1 base, with 8 bases separating them. CDR1 SGHAT and CDR2 FQDESV come from the germline V gene (reference sequence). The CDR3 spells CASSSEVSYEQYF. As DNA, the CDR3 is TGTGCCAGCAGCTCGGAGGTTTCCTACGAGCAGTACTTC.

The chain joins TRBV10-1 to TRBJ1-2, with D hard to call. V was trimmed by 3 bases and J by 4 bases, leaving 9 bases between them. The CDR3 length is 13 residues. Germline V gives CDR1 WNHNN, CDR2 SYGVQD (reference sequence). The CDR3 DNA sequence: TGCGCCAGCAGTGAAACGTCGGGCTATGGCTACACCTTC. It specifies CASSETSGYGYTF.

Only a few counts were recorded for this clone. This sequence joins TRBV2 and TRBJ2-1; D is possibly TRBD1 (6 bases). V lost 6 bases and J lost 8, with 14 bases in between. Germline V CDR1 and CDR2: SNHLY, FYNNEI. This CDR3 spans 13 amino acids. The DNA of the CDR3 is TGTGCCAGCAGGCGGACAGATCTGTATGAGCAGTTCTTC. Protein sequence: CASRRTDLYEQFF.

This clone was seen a few times. The chain combines TRBV10-3 with TRBJ1-1, with D unresolved. With 0 bases removed from V and 0 bases from J, the gap between germline ends came to 5 bases. Germline loops: CDR1 ENHRY, CDR2 SYGVKD. The CDR3 is 14 residues long. CDR3 DNA sequence: TGTGCCATCAGTGAGTCGACTATGAACACTGAAGCTTTCTTT. Amino acid sequence: CAISESTMNTEAFF.

The V and J genes are TRBV19 and TRBJ1-1, with 7 positions matching TRBD1. V dropped 2 bases and J dropped 2; count of bases not matched to a gene: 2. The V gene's germline CDR1 is LNHDA and CDR2 SQIVND (reference sequence). This CDR3 spans 14 amino acids. The CDR3 spells CASSIRTGNTEAFF. For the CDR3, the DNA is TGTGCCAGTAGTATACGGACAGGAAACACTGAAGCTTTCTTT.

The rearrangement links TRBV3-1 (or the pseudogene TRBV3-2) to TRBJ2-7, with no clear D. With 4 bases removed from V and 4 bases from J, the gap between germline ends came to 11 bases. The CDR3 is made up of 13 amino acids. Germline-derived CDR1 and CDR2 are LGHDT and YNNKEL (reference sequence). CDR3 coding DNA: TGTGCCAGCAGCCCGTCGTCGGGTTACGAGCAGTACTTC. Amino acid sequence: CASSPSSGYEQYF.

The chain joins TRBV28 to TRBJ1-6; TRBD1 matches 8 bases. After removal of 4 bases from V and 9 bases from J, the junction contained 5 bases not matched to a gene. CDR1 and CDR2 from the germline V gene are MDHEN and SYDVKM. The CDR3 length is 14 residues. CDR3 DNA sequence: TGTGCCAGCAGTTCCGGACAGGGTGTTTCACCCCTCCACTTT. It translates to CASSSGQGVSPLHF.

The chain recombines TRBV3-1 (or the pseudogene TRBV3-2) with TRBJ1-2; tentative D call: TRBD1 (5 bases). CDR1 and CDR2 from the germline V gene are LGHDT and YNNKEL (reference sequence). Trimming stripped 4 bases from V and 0 bases from J, with 6 bases between. The CDR3 runs 13 residues. CDR3 amino acids: CASSLTANYGYTF. CDR3 sequence (DNA): TGTGCCAGCAGCCTGACAGCTAACTATGGCTACACCTTC.

This rearrangement joins TRBV30 to TRBJ2-2; 9 bases are shared with TRBD1. The J segment lost 6 bases and the V segment lost 5 bases, leaving 7 bases of the junction unmatched. This CDR3 is built from 14 residues. Germline values: CDR1 GTSNPN, CDR2 SVGIG (reference sequence). CDR3 in amino acids: CAWSGTGKSGELFF. In DNA, the CDR3 is TGTGCCTGGTCCGGGACAGGGAAATCCGGGGAGCTGTTTTTT.

The chain employs TRBV20-1 and TRBJ1-1; D gene ambiguous. The CDR3 covers 11 residues. Trimming pared 5 bases from V and 0 bases from J, leaving 4 bases between. Germline V gene lookup returns CDR1 DFQATT and CDR2 SNEGSKA (reference sequence). CDR3 sequence: CSAGLNTEAFF. The CDR3 DNA sequence: TGCAGTGCTGGCTTGAACACTGAAGCTTTCTTT.

The chain employs TRBV4-3 and TRBJ1-2; possibly TRBD1 for D (6 bases). The CDR3 totals 16 residues. Deletions cut 0 bases from V and 2 bases from J, with 13 bases between. The germline V gene encodes CDR1 LGHNA and CDR2 YSLEER. The chain's CDR3 is CASSQEAYRENYGYTF. In DNA, the CDR3 is TGCGCCAGCAGCCAAGAGGCCTACAGGGAAAACTATGGCTACACCTTC.